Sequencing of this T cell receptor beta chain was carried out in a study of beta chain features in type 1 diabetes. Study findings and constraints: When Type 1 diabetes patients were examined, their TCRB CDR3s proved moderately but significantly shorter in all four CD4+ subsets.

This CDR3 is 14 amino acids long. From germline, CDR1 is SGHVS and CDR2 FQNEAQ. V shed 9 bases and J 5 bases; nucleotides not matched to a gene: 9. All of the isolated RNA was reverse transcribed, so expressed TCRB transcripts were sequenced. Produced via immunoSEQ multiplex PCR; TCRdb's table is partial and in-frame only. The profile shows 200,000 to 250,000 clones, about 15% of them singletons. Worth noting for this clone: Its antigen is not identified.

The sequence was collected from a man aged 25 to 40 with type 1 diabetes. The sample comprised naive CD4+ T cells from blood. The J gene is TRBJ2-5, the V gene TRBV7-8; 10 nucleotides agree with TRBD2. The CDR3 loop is CASTGTSDLETQYF. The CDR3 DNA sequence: TGTGCCAGTACCGGGACTAGCGATCTGGAGACCCAGTACTTC.